This is a list of T cell receptor beta chains from one sample in a study of graft-versus-host responses after intestinal transplantation. This table comes from immunoSEQ multiplex PCR, and its TCRdb copy is limited to in-frame clones, with some not included. This table has roughly 8,100 clones, roughly 29% appearing once. Specimen: alloreactive CD4+ T cells from a mixed lymphocyte reaction culture, collected before intestinal transplant. These receptors were collected from a human patient who received an intestinal transplant. Each CDR3 is given with its conserved first and last residue. The D gene is left open where the match is weak. Some rows mark clone size as missing; the rest say once, few, many or name a class of expanded clone.

TRBJ2-3,TRBD2,TRBV7-2,NA,CASSFPSGGTSTDTQYF,TGTGCCAGCAGCTTCCCTAGCGGGGGGACTAGCACAGATACGCAGTATTTT
TRBJ1-1,NA,TRBV5-1,NA,CASSLVLGTEAFF,TGCGCCAGCAGCCTAGTGCTGGGCACTGAAGCTTTCTTT
TRBJ1-1,NA,TRBV25-1,few,CASSVSDAGFTEAFF,TGTGCCAGCAGTGTCTCAGACGCGGGGTTTACTGAAGCTTTCTTT
TRBJ1-2,NA,TRBV29-1,few,CSVVAGAGGYTF,TGCAGCGTTGTTGCAGGGGCTGGTGGCTACACCTTC
TRBJ1-1,NA,TRBV5-1,NA,CASSLSGQPQADTEAFF,TGCGCCAGCAGCTTATCAGGACAGCCTCAGGCGGACACTGAAGCTTTCTTT
TRBJ2-7,TRBD2,TRBV2,few,CASRGASGSTYEQYF,TGTGCCAGCAGGGGGGCTAGCGGGAGTACTTACGAGCAGTACTTC
TRBJ1-5,NA,TRBV7-3,NA,CASSPRQGNQPQHF,TGTGCCAGCAGCCCCCGACAGGGCAATCAGCCCCAGCATTTT
TRBJ2-2,TRBD2,TRBV13,NA,CASSLTSGRVHGELFF,TGTGCCAGCAGCTTGACTAGCGGGAGGGTCCACGGGGAGCTGTTTTTT
TRBJ2-7,NA,TRBV5-5,once,CASSLYEPPGYEQYF,TGTGCCAGCAGCTTGTATGAGCCTCCCGGCTACGAGCAGTACTTC
TRBJ1-3,TRBD1,TRBV19,medium-sized,CASNPRDRGGTIYF,TGTGCCAGTAACCCCAGGGACAGGGGTGGCACCATATATTTT
TRBJ2-1,TRBD1,TRBV28,medium-sized,CASSSQQGLEQFF,TGTGCCAGCAGTTCCCAACAGGGGTTAGAGCAGTTCTTC
TRBJ2-1,NA,TRBV5-1,NA,CASSKLHEQFF,TGCGCCAGCAGTAAGTTACACGAGCAGTTCTTC
TRBJ2-5,TRBD2,TRBV6-5,NA,CASRTSGVWETQYF,TGTGCCAGCAGGACTAGCGGGGTGTGGGAGACCCAGTACTTC
TRBJ1-3,NA,TRBV7-8,few,CASSLLLRDSGNTIYF,TGTGCCAGCAGCTTACTTTTACGAGACTCTGGAAACACCATATATTTT
TRBJ1-4,NA,TRBV5-1,NA,CASSLGRGPTNEKLFF,TGCGCCAGCAGCTTGGGGAGGGGTCCAACTAATGAAAAACTGTTTTTT
TRBJ2-5,TRBD1,TRBV7-2,NA,CASSSGQGMETQYF,TGTGCCAGCAGCTCCGGACAGGGGATGGAGACCCAGTACTTC
TRBJ2-7,NA,TRBV7-1,NA,CASSETRTEQYF,TGTGCCAGCAGCGAAACTAGAACCGAGCAGTACTTC
TRBJ2-1,TRBD2,TRBV6-9,NA,CASSVAAGGPDEQFF,TGTGCCAGCAGTGTAGCAGCGGGAGGGCCGGATGAGCAGTTCTTC
TRBJ1-5,NA,TRBV6-9,few,CASSMGLLSNQPQHF,TGTGCCAGCAGCATGGGACTCCTTAGCAATCAGCCCCAGCATTTT
TRBJ2-1,TRBD1,TRBV9,NA,CASSARDRYNEQFF,TGTGCCAGCAGCGCCCGGGACAGGTACAATGAGCAGTTCTTC
TRBJ2-3,TRBD2,TRBV7-6,medium-sized,CASSFSTSGSVRNSDTQYF,TGTGCCAGCAGCTTTAGTACTAGCGGGAGTGTAAGGAATTCAGATACGCAGTATTTT
TRBJ2-3,TRBD1,TRBV5-4,NA,CASSLAMGQGAPDTQYF,TGTGCCAGCAGCTTGGCCATGGGACAGGGGGCTCCGGATACGCAGTATTTT
TRBJ1-5,TRBD1,TRBV19,NA,CASRRGQGQPQHF,TGTGCCAGTCGCAGGGGGCAGGGTCAGCCCCAGCATTTT
TRBJ1-2,TRBD1,TRBV29-1,NA,CSVESGGTPNYGYTF,TGCAGCGTTGAGTCAGGGGGCACGCCTAACTATGGCTACACCTTC
TRBJ2-5,TRBD2,TRBV6-5,medium-sized,CASSPGGGQETQYF,TGTGCCAGCAGCCCCGGGGGGGGACAAGAGACCCAGTACTTC
TRBJ2-7,NA,TRBV30,NA,CAWRNSGYYEQYF,TGTGCCTGGAGAAATAGCGGCTACTACGAGCAGTACTTC
TRBJ2-3,TRBD1,TRBV18,NA,CASSPRTGQADTQYF,TGTGCCAGCTCACCTCGGACAGGTCAGGCAGATACGCAGTATTTT
TRBJ2-7,TRBD2,TRBV5-1,few,CASSLQGPGRAPVEQYF,TGCGCCAGCAGCTTGCAGGGCCCCGGGAGGGCACCGGTCGAGCAGTACTTC
TRBJ1-4,NA,TRBV2,few,CASSEREGGQLFF,TGTGCCAGCAGTGAAAGGGAGGGGGGGCAACTGTTTTTT
TRBJ2-2,TRBD2,TRBV4-2,NA,CASSREGNTGELFF,TGTGCCAGCAGCCGGGAGGGGAACACCGGGGAGCTGTTTTTT
TRBJ1-6,TRBD1,TRBV27,medium-sized,CASSFQGTGGSPLHF,TGTGCCAGCAGTTTCCAAGGGACAGGGGGCTCACCCCTCCACTTT
TRBJ2-7,TRBD1,TRBV19,medium-sized,CASTGQGIGEQYF,TGTGCCAGTACCGGACAGGGGATCGGCGAGCAGTACTTC
TRBJ2-3,NA,TRBV5-6,medium-sized,CASSPGFSTDTQYF,TGTGCCAGCAGCCCGGGGTTTAGCACAGATACGCAGTATTTT
TRBJ1-4,NA,TRBV7-9,NA,CASSSPGLEKLFF,TGTGCCAGCAGCTCCCCGGGTCTCGAAAAACTGTTTTTT
TRBJ2-5,TRBD2,TRBV5-1,NA,CASSSRLAGGSETQYF,TGCGCCAGCAGCTCCCGACTAGCGGGCGGGTCAGAGACCCAGTACTTC
TRBJ1-2,NA,TRBV7-9,NA,CASSLVNRGGYTF,TGTGCCAGCAGCTTAGTAAATCGTGGCGGCTACACCTTC
TRBJ2-3,NA,TRBV5-1,NA,CASSLGRDYTQYF,TGCGCCAGCAGCTTGGGCCGAGACTATACGCAGTATTTT
TRBJ2-1,TRBD2,TRBV7-8,few,CASRLGPSGSYNEQFF,TGTGCCAGCAGACTAGGGCCTAGCGGGTCCTACAATGAGCAGTTCTTC
TRBJ2-5,NA,TRBV6-5,NA,CASSSPRVQQETQYF,TGTGCCAGCAGTTCCCCGAGGGTACAACAAGAGACCCAGTACTTC
TRBJ2-1,TRBD2,TRBV2,NA,CASSPERMTSVSSYNEQFF,TGTGCCAGCAGTCCCGAAAGAATGACTAGCGTTAGCTCCTACAATGAGCAGTTCTTC
TRBJ1-1,NA,TRBV7-2,NA,CASSGTGHQAEAFF,TGTGCCAGCAGCGGTACAGGACATCAGGCTGAAGCTTTCTTT
TRBJ2-1,TRBD1,TRBV19,medium-sized,CASSIGRGNEQFF,TGTGCCAGTAGTATAGGCAGGGGGAATGAGCAGTTCTTC
TRBJ2-7,TRBD1,TRBV28,NA,CASSSGQGTEQYF,TGTGCCAGCAGTTCAGGACAGGGGACCGAGCAGTACTTC
TRBJ2-5,NA,TRBV7-8,NA,CASSPTPTRGETQYF,TGTGCCAGCAGCCCCACCCCAACAAGGGGCGAGACCCAGTACTTC
TRBJ1-2,TRBD1,TRBV27,NA,CASRLTGGIYGYTF,TGTGCCAGCAGGCTGACAGGGGGAATATATGGCTACACCTTC
TRBJ1-1,NA,TRBV19,few,CASSPEGGAEAFF,TGTGCCAGTAGCCCTGAGGGTGGGGCTGAAGCTTTCTTT
TRBJ2-2,TRBD1,TRBV13,medium-sized,CASSLGTGDTGELFF,TGTGCCAGCAGCTTAGGGACAGGGGACACCGGGGAGCTGTTTTTT
TRBJ2-1,NA,TRBV6-4,medium-sized,CASSDTGSSYNEQFF,TGTGCCAGCAGTGACACCGGGAGCTCCTACAATGAGCAGTTCTTC
TRBJ2-7,TRBD2,TRBV27,NA,CASSLYSLAGGGYEQYF,TGTGCCAGCAGTTTATATTCGCTAGCGGGAGGGGGGTACGAGCAGTACTTC
TRBJ1-1,NA,TRBV4-1,NA,CASSQDGYRLAFF,TGCGCCAGCAGCCAAGATGGGTACAGGTTGGCTTTCTTT
TRBJ2-7,TRBD1,TRBV2,few,CASSWTGQSEQYF,TGTGCCAGCAGTTGGACAGGGCAGAGCGAGCAGTACTTC
TRBJ2-7,TRBD2,TRBV6-1,few,CASWDYGWGQYF,TGTGCCAGCTGGGACTACGGATGGGGGCAGTACTTC
TRBJ2-7,NA,TRBV2,NA,CASSEAPDIYEQYF,TGTGCCAGCAGTGAAGCGCCGGACATCTACGAGCAGTACTTC
TRBJ2-7,TRBD2,TRBV18,NA,CASSPLAGGGTSYEQYF,TGTGCCAGCTCACCCCTGGCTGGGGGGGGAACGTCCTACGAGCAGTACTTC
TRBJ2-1,TRBD2,TRBV2,NA,CASSEAGTRGHNEQFF,TGTGCCAGCAGTGAAGCCGGGACTAGAGGGCACAATGAGCAGTTCTTC